This T cell receptor beta chain was found in a study of post-analysis software for immune sequencing data. Overall study findings and caveats: The authors found that F measure strongly co-clustered same-batch samples. Controls showed lower frequencies than patients for roughly five TRBV segments, and TRBV5-6, TRBV5-1 and TRBV20-1 were among these.

The TCR beta cDNA libraries carried unique molecular identifiers. When about 0.9 to 11 million T cells were used, they gave a few hundred thousand cDNA molecules. TCRdb recomputed calls from the PCR reads with MiXCR, one row per CDR3 protein. This table has under 900,000 distinct CDR3 sequences, approximately 53% appearing once. Concerning this clonotype itself: The antigen is unknown.

Deletions cut 7 bases from V and 7 bases from J, with 16 bases between. Germline V gene sequence: CDR1 SEHNR, CDR2 FQNEAQ (reference sequence). The CDR3 is 13 amino acids. Sequencing was carried out using blood. This clonotype was sampled from a girl aged 5 to 17 with multiple sclerosis. The genes are TRBV7-9 and TRBJ1-2; D perhaps matches TRBD1 (6 bases). The CDR3 here is CASTLQAGVGYTF. In DNA form, the CDR3 reads TGTGCCAGCACCCTACAGGCAGGGGTTGGCTACACCTTC.